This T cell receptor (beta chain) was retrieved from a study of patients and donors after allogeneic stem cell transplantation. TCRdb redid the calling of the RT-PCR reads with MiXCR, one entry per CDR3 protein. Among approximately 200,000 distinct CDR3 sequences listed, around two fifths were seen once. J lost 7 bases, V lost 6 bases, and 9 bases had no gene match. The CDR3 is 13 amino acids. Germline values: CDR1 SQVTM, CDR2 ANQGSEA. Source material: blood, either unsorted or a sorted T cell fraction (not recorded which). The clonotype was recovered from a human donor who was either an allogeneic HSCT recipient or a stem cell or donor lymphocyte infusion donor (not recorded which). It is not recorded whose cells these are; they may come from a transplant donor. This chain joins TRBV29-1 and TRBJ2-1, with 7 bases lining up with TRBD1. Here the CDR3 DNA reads TGCAGCGTATCAGGACAGGTTCTGAATGAGCAGTTCTTC. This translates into CSVSGQVLNEQFF.